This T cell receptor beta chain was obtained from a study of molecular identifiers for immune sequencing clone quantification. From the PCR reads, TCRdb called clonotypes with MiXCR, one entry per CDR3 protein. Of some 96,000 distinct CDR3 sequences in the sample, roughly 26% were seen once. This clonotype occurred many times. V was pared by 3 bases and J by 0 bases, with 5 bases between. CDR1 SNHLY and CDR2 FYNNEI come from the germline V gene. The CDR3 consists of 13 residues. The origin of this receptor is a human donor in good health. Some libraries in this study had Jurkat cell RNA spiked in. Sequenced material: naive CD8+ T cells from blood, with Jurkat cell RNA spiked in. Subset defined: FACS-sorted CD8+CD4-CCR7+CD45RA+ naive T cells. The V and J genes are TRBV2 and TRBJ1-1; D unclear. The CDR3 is CASSETLNTEAFF. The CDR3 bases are TGTGCCAGCAGTGAGACCCTGAACACTGAAGCTTTCTTT.